Shown below are 21 T cell receptor beta chains from a single sample sequenced in a study of blood T cell repertoires in COVID-19. TCRdb keeps only in-frame clones here, not all; method: immunoSEQ multiplex PCR. Of about 60,000 clones in the sample, just over 85% were seen once. Sequenced: peripheral blood. All receptors come from a human donor in a cohort sampled during active COVID-19.

This clone came up a few times. The chain links TRBV4-1 to TRBJ2-1; 10 bases map to TRBD2. Germline CDR1 MGHRA, CDR2 YSYEKL. This CDR3 is 16 amino acids long. Unmatched junction bases numbered 14, after V lost 7 bases and J lost 8 bases. CDR3 sequence (DNA): TGCGCCAGCACCCGAGATAGGACTAGCGGACGAGATGAGCAGTTCTTC. It translates to CASTRDRTSGRDEQFF.

CDR3 sequence (DNA): TGTGCCAGCAGCTTAGACAGGGGGCTTGATGTCGGGGAGCTGTTTTTT. Encoded protein: CASSLDRGLDVGELFF. The V gene is TRBV7-6, the J gene TRBJ2-2, with TRBD1 matching over 9 bases. This CDR3 has 16 amino acids. Germline V gene lookup returns CDR1 SGHVS and CDR2 FNYEAQ. The trim removed 1 base at V and 7 bases at J, leaving 7 bases unmatched.

The chain combines TRBV28 with TRBJ1-5, with unresolved D. The germline gives CDR1 MDHEN, CDR2 SYDVKM. V was shortened by 5 bases and J by 6 bases, with 17 bases between the two germline ends. The CDR3 loop spans 15 amino acids. CDR3 DNA sequence: TGTGCCAGCAGTCCTAGGTCAGTGTCGAGTCAGCCCCAGCATTTT. It encodes CASSPRSVSSQPQHF.

The chain has TRBV5-6 and TRBJ2-3; 9 nucleotides align to TRBD1. Losses at the gene ends were 4 bases for V and 5 bases for J; bases not matched to a gene: 14. The CDR3 contains 17 residues. Germline V CDR1 and CDR2: SGHDT, YYEEEE. The CDR3 sequence is CASSLGTGIWAGDTQYF. CDR3 DNA sequence: TGTGCCAGCAGCCTTGGGACAGGGATTTGGGCCGGAGATACGCAGTATTTT.

V gene TRBV28 combines with J gene TRBJ2-7, with unresolved D. Germline assignment: CDR1 MDHEN and CDR2 SYDVKM. Trimming removed 2 bases from V and 4 bases from J, with 9 bases in between. The CDR3 loop spans 13 amino acids. CDR3 residues: CASSLGGFYEQYF. DNA for the CDR3: TGTGCCAGCAGTTTAGGCGGTTTTTACGAGCAGTACTTC. Complete variable domain (other parts from reference TRBV28 and TRBJ2-7): DVKVTQSSRYLVKRTGEKVFLECVQDMDHENMFWYRQDPGLGLRLIYFSYDVKMKEKGDIPEGYSVSREKKERFSLILESASTNQTSMYLCASSLGGFYEQYFGPGTRLTVT.

V and J are TRBV11-2 and TRBJ2-7; maybe TRBD2 (6 bases). CDR1 is SGHAT, CDR2 FQNNGV, per germline. Trimming pared 5 bases from V and 7 bases from J, leaving 18 bases between. The CDR3 totals 14 residues. For the CDR3, the DNA is TGTGCCAGCAGCCCCCTCTACGGGAGAGGAGAGCAGTACTTC. Amino acid sequence: CASSPLYGRGEQYF. Full variable domain (remainder filled in from reference TRBV11-2 and TRBJ2-7): EAGVAQSPRYKIIEKRQSVAFWCNPISGHATLYWYQQILGQGPKLLIQFQNNGVVDDSQLPKDRFSAERLKGVDSTLKIQPAKLEDSAVYLCASSPLYGRGEQYFGPGTRLTVT.

The rearrangement uses TRBV19 and TRBJ1-3; D remains unclear. V was shortened by 3 bases and J by 0 bases, with 6 bases between the two germline ends. This CDR3 has 14 amino acids. CDR1 is LNHDA, CDR2 SQIVND, per germline (reference sequence). The CDR3 reads CASSMVSSGNTIYF. In DNA, the CDR3 is TGTGCCAGTAGTATGGTGAGCTCTGGAAACACCATATATTTT.

In its sample, this clone was seen once. The rearrangement joins TRBV10-2 to TRBJ2-5; tentative D call: TRBD1 (6 bases). This CDR3 is built from 13 residues. Germline CDR1 and CDR2: WSHSY and SAAADI. V was cut by 7 bases and J by 2 bases, with 11 bases left in between. The CDR3 DNA follows: TGCGCCAGCAAGGGGACAAGACAAGAGACCCAGTACTTC. As protein: CASKGTRQETQYF.

This chain connects TRBV2 to TRBJ1-4, with D maybe TRBD1 (5 bases). This CDR3 has 15 residues. CDR1 is SNHLY and CDR2 is FYNNEI in the germline V gene. V lost 6 bases and J 0 bases, leaving 11 bases between the germline ends. As DNA, the CDR3 is TGTGCCAGCAGGGACCGACAGCCAACTAATGAAAAACTGTTTTTT. This sequence encodes CASRDRQPTNEKLFF.

The chain couples TRBV5-1 to TRBJ2-3; 14 nucleotides agree with TRBD2. J gave up 6 bases and V 4 bases, and 19 bases lay outside the gene matches. Per the germline V gene, CDR1 is SGHRS and CDR2 is YFSETQ. The length of the CDR3 is 20 residues. The CDR3 protein is CASSPRDSGLAGGQPDTQYF. In nucleotides, the CDR3 is TGCGCCAGCAGCCCCCGGGACAGTGGACTAGCGGGAGGCCAGCCGGATACGCAGTATTTT. Drawing the rest from reference TRBV5-1 and TRBJ2-3, the complete variable domain is KAGVTQTPRYLIKTRGQQVTLSCSPISGHRSVSWYQQTPGQGLQFLFEYFSETQRNKGNFPGRFSGRQFSNSRSEMNVSTLELGDSALYLCASSPRDSGLAGGQPDTQYFGPGTRLTVL.

V and J are TRBV30 and TRBJ2-3; D might be TRBD1 (5 bases). With 3 bases removed from V and 4 bases from J, the gap between germline ends came to 8 bases. Germline V CDR1 and CDR2: GTSNPN, SVGIG (reference sequence). The CDR3 is 12 amino acids. The CDR3 nucleotides read TGTGCCTGGAGGTGGGGCTCAGATACGCAGTATTTT. Amino acids: CAWRWGSDTQYF.

This clone appeared a single time. The chain carries TRBV4-1 and TRBJ1-6; the match to TRBD1 covers 8 bases. Trimming cost V 1 base and J 10 bases; bases outside gene matches: 9. Germline V gene lookup returns CDR1 MGHRA and CDR2 YSYEKL. The CDR3 is 16 amino acids. The CDR3 coding sequence is TGCGCCAGCAGCCAAGTGGGGGGCAGGGGGCCATCACCCCTCCACTTT. This codes for CASSQVGGRGPSPLHF.

The V call is TRBV18, the J call TRBJ2-7; 11 bases map to TRBD1. J lost 5 bases, V lost 5 bases, and 8 bases had no gene match. CDR1 and CDR2 (germline): KGHSH, LQKENI. The CDR3 is 15 amino acids. The DNA for the CDR3 is TGTGCCAGCTCATCACGGACAGGGGGCCCGGACGAGCAGTACTTC. Its translation is CASSSRTGGPDEQYF.

This clone was observed a few times. This rearrangement joins TRBV19 to TRBJ2-1; 10 bases match TRBD1. This CDR3 spans 14 amino acids. Unmatched junction bases numbered 5, after V lost 5 bases and J lost 7 bases. The germline CDR1 and CDR2 sequences are LNHDA and SQIVND (reference sequence). The CDR3 bases are TGTGCCAGTAGTCCCAGACAGGGGGCGAATGAGCAGTTCTTC. Protein: CASSPRQGANEQFF.

This sequence joins TRBV20-1 and TRBJ2-7; 9 bases fit TRBD1. Trimming removed 3 bases from V and 2 bases from J; junction bases left unmatched: 5. Germline assignment: CDR1 DFQATT and CDR2 SNEGSKA (reference sequence). CDR3 length: 14 amino acids. The CDR3 loop reads CSASRDRVPYEQYF. The CDR3 DNA reads as TGCAGTGCTAGTAGGGACAGGGTCCCCTACGAGCAGTACTTC.

This sequence joins TRBV15 and TRBJ2-1, with 8 nucleotides matching TRBD2. Germline CDR1 reads LNHNV; CDR2 reads YYDKDF (reference sequence). The CDR3 has 16 amino acids. Trimming took 4 bases from V and 3 from J; bases not matched to a gene: 8. The CDR3 nucleotides are TGTGCCACCAGCAAGACAGCGGGAGCGGGCTACAATGAGCAGTTCTTC. Translation gives CATSKTAGAGYNEQFF.

The chain joins TRBV18 to TRBJ2-3; 13 bases align to TRBD2. The germline CDR1 and CDR2 sequences are KGHSH and LQKENI. The CDR3 extends over 17 amino acids. J lost 6 bases, V lost 3 bases, and 9 bases had no gene match. CDR3 nucleotides: TGTGCCAGCTCACCCCGACGGACTAGCGGGAGTAGGGATACGCAGTATTTT. It translates to CASSPRRTSGSRDTQYF.

The chain is built from TRBV30 and TRBJ1-6; D not certain. Germline V CDR1 and CDR2: GTSNPN, SVGIG (reference sequence). V was shortened by 0 bases and J by 8 bases, with 11 bases between the two germline ends. The CDR3 is 14 amino acids. The CDR3 reads CAWSVGSHDSPLHF. The DNA of the CDR3 is TGTGCCTGGAGTGTAGGGAGCCATGATTCACCCCTCCACTTT.

The genes are TRBV18 and TRBJ2-7; 9 nucleotides align to TRBD1. This CDR3 spans 14 amino acids. J lost 0 bases, V lost 4 bases, and 1 base had no gene match. In germline, CDR1 is KGHSH, CDR2 LQKENI. The CDR3, as DNA: TGTGCCAGCTCACGGGGACAGGGCTCCTACGAGCAGTACTTC. It yields the protein CASSRGQGSYEQYF. The whole variable domain, remainder taken from reference TRBV18 and TRBJ2-7, is NAGVMQNPRHLVRRRGQEARLRCSPMKGHSHVYWYRQLPEEGLKFMVYLQKENIIDESGMPKERFSAEFPKEGPSILRIQQVVRGDSAAYFCASSRGQGSYEQYFGPGTRLTVT.

This clone was picked up one time. The genes are TRBV27 and TRBJ2-7, with 9 bases matching TRBD1. This CDR3 region has 15 residues. Germline CDR1 reads MNHEY; CDR2 reads SMNVEV (reference sequence). With 5 bases clipped from V and 7 bases from J, the junction kept 12 bases outside the gene matches. CDR3 DNA sequence: TGTGCCAGCAGTCCCCGGGACAGGGTACCACGAGAGCAGTACTTC. Its translation: CASSPRDRVPREQYF.

V usage is TRBV3-1 (or the pseudogene TRBV3-2) and J usage is TRBJ1-1; a weak D match, TRBD1 (5 bases). Per the germline V gene, CDR1 is LGHDT and CDR2 is YNNKEL (reference sequence). The CDR3 is 14 amino acids. The germline V and J ends were trimmed by 1 base and 5 bases, with 11 bases remaining between them. The CDR3 is CASSQVAGGTEAFF. DNA of the CDR3: TGTGCCAGCAGCCAAGTGGCCGGGGGGACTGAAGCTTTCTTT.